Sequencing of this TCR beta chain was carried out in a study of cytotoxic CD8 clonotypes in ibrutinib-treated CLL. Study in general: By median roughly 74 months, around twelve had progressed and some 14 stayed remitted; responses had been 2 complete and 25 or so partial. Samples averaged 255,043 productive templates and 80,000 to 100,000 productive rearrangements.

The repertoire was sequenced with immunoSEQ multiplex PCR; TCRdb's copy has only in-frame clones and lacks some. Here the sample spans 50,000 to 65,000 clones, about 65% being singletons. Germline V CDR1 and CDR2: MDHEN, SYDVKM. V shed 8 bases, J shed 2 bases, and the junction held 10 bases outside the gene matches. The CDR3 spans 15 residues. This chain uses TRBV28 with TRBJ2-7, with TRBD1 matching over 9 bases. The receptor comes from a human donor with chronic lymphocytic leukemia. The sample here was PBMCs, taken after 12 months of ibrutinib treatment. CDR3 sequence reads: CASGTGDRATYEQYF. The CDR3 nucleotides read TGTGCCAGCGGCACCGGGGACAGGGCAACCTACGAGCAGTACTTC. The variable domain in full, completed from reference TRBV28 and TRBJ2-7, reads DVKVTQSSRYLVKRTGEKVFLECVQDMDHENMFWYRQDPGLGLRLIYFSYDVKMKEKGDIPEGYSVSREKKERFSLILESASTNQTSMYLCASGTGDRATYEQYFGPGTRLTVT.